This T cell receptor (beta chain) stems from a study of T cell repertoires in aging, cancer and after chemotherapy. Study-level background: Patients with glioblastoma brain tumors were sampled before and after temozolomide-based therapy.

TRB rearrangements spanning V, D and J were amplified using mixed TRB-A/B primers. One entry per CDR3 protein, called by TCRdb with MiXCR from the multiplex PCR reads. This sample carries some 2,000 distinct CDR3 sequences, about 25% of them seen once, and the ten largest clones take less than 35%. The germline gives CDR1 LGHNA, CDR2 YNFKEQ. The CDR3 is 18 residues long. The ends were cut back, 0 bases at V and 5 bases at J, with 20 bases in the middle. Peripheral blood genomic DNA, not sorted cells or RNA, was the template. Input material: blood. The sequence was collected from a human donor with a solid tumor. This chain links TRBV4-2 with TRBJ2-1; D is perhaps TRBD1 (7 bases). CDR3 sequence: CASSQDGPVQGRNNEQFF. DNA of the CDR3: TGTGCCAGCAGCCAAGACGGGCCCGTACAGGGGAGGAACAATGAGCAGTTCTTC.